This passage covers 2 T cell receptor beta chains from one sample sequenced in a study of shared clonotypes between healthy human individuals. Measured with immunoSEQ multiplex PCR; TCRdb has only the in-frame clones, and not every one. The repertoire has approximately 1.9 million clones, approximately 92% of them found once; the top ten carry about 1.7%. Terminally differentiated effector memory CD45RA+ cells were excluded by CCR7 positive selection of CD45RO-negative cells. The sample consisted of naive CD8+ T cells from PBMCs. These receptors were obtained from a young man in good health. Some clones in this sample may be carry-over from other donors' samples.

This chain uses TRBV28 with TRBJ1-4, with D hard to call. Per the germline V gene, CDR1 is MDHEN and CDR2 is SYDVKM. Trimming pared 1 base from V and 4 bases from J, leaving 10 bases between. This CDR3 spans 15 amino acids. CDR3 in DNA: TGTGCCAGCAGTTTATCGGCGTACCTTAATGAAAAACTGTTTTTT. Translated, it gives CASSLSAYLNEKLFF.

This clone was observed a single time. This chain connects TRBV28 to TRBJ2-3, with 11 bases fitting TRBD2. The trim removed 6 bases at V and 0 bases at J, leaving 11 bases unmatched. The CDR3 has 18 amino acids. Germline V gene sequence: CDR1 MDHEN, CDR2 SYDVKM. CDR3 DNA sequence: TGTGCCAGCAGCCCCCCCGGGACTAGCGGAACTAGCACAGATACGCAGTATTTT. Protein product: CASSPPGTSGTSTDTQYF.